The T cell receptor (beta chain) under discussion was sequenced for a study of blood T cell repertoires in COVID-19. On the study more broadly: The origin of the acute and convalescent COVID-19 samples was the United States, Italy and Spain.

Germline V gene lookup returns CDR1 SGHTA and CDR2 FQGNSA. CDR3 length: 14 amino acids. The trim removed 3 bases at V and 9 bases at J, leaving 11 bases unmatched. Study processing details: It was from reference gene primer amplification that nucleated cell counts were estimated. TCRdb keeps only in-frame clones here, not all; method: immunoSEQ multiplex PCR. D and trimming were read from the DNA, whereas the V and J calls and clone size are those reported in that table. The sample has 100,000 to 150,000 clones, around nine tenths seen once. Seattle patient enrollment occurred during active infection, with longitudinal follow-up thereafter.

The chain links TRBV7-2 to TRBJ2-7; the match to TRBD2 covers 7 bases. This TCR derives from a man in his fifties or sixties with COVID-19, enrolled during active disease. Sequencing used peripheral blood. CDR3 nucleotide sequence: TGTGCCAGCAGCTTCCGAAATACCGGGGAGGGGCAGTACTTC. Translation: CASSFRNTGEGQYF.